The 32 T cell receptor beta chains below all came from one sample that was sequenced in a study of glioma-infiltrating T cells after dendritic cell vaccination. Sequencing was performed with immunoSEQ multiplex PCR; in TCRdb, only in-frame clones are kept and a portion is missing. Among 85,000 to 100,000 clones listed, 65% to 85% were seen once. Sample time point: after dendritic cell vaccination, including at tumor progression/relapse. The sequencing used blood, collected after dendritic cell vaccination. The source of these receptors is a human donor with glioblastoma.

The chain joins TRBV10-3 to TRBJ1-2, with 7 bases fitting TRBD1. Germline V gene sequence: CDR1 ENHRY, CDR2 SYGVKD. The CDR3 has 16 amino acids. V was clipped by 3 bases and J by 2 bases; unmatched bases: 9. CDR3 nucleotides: TGTGCCATCAGTGATCTGACCAAGACAGGGAACTATGGCTACACCTTC. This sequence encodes CAISDLTKTGNYGYTF.

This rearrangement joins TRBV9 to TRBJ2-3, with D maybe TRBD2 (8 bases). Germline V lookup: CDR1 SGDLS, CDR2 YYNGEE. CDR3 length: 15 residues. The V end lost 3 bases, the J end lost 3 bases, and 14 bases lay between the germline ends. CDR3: CASSGQGLGTDTQYF. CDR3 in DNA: TGTGCCAGCAGCGGACAGGGACTAGGGACAGATACGCAGTATTTT.

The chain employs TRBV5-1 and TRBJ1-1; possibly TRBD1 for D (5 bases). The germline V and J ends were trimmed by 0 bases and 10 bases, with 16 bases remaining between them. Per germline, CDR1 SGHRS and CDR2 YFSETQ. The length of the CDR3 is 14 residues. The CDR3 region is CASSLGRVESGAFF. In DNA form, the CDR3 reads TGCGCCAGCAGCTTGGGCAGGGTGGAGTCGGGAGCTTTCTTT.

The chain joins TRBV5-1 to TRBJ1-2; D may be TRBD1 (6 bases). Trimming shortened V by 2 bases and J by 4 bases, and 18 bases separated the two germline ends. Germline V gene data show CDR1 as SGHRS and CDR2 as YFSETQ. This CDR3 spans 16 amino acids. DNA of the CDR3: TGCGCCAGCAGCTTAGGGCAGGGGCGAATGGCCTATGGCTACACCTTC. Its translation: CASSLGQGRMAYGYTF.

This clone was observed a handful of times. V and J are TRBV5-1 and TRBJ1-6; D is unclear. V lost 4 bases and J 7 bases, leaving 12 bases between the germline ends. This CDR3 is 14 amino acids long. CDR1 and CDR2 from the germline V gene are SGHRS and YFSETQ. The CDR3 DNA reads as TGCGCCAGCAGCCCCGGACGGGAGAATTCACCCCTCCACTTT. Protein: CASSPGRENSPLHF.

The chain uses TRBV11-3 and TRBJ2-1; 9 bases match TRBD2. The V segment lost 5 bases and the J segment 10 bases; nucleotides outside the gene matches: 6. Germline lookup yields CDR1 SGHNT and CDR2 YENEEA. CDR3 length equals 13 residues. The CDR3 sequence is CASSPQLAGEQFF. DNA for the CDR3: TGTGCCAGCAGCCCCCAGCTAGCGGGGGAGCAGTTCTTC.

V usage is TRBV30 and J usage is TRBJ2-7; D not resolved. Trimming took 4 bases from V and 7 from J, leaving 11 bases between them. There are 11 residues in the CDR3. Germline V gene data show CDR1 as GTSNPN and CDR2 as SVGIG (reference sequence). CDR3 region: CAWMTFGEQYF. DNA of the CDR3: TGTGCCTGGATGACTTTCGGAGAGCAGTACTTC.

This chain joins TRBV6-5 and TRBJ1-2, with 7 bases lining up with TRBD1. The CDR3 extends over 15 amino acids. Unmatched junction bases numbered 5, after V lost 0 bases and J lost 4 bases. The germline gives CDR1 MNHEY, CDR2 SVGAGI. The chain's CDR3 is CASSYSGGQFYGYTF. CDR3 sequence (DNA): TGTGCCAGCAGTTACTCAGGGGGACAGTTCTATGGCTACACCTTC.

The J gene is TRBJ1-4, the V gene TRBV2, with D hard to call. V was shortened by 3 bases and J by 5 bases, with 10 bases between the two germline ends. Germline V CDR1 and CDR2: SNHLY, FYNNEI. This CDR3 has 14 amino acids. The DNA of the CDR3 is TGTGCCAGCAGTGATACAGACCGGAATGAAAAACTGTTTTTT. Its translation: CASSDTDRNEKLFF.

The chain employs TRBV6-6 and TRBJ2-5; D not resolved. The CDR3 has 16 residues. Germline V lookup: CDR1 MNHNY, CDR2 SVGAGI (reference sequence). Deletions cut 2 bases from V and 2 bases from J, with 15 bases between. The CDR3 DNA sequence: TGTGCCAGCAGTTACGGTTTTTTGGGCAGGCAAGAGACCCAGTACTTC. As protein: CASSYGFLGRQETQYF.

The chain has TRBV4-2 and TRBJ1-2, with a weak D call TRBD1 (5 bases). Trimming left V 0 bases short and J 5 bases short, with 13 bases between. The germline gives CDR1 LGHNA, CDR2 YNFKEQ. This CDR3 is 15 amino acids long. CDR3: CASSQDLEGRYGYTF. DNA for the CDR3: TGTGCCAGCAGCCAAGATTTAGAGGGGAGGTATGGCTACACCTTC.

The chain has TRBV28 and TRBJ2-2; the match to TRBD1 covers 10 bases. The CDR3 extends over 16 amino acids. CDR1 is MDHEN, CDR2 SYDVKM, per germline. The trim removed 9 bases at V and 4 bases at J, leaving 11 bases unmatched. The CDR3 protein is CASNRGQGPVTGELFF. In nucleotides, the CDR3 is TGTGCCAGTAATAGGGGACAGGGGCCAGTCACCGGGGAGCTGTTTTTT.

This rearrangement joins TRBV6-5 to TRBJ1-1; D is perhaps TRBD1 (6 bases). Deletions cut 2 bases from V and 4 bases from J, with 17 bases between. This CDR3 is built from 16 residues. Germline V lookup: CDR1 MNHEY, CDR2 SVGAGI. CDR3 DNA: TGTGCCAGCAGTTACCAGGTCGGGGTGGGGGCCACTGAAGCTTTCTTT. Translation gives CASSYQVGVGATEAFF.

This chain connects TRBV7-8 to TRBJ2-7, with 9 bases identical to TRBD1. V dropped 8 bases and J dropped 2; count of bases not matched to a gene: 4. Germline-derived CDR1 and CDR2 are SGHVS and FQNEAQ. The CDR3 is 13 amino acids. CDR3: CASLRDRAYEQYF. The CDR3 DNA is TGTGCCAGCTTACGGGACAGGGCCTACGAGCAGTACTTC.

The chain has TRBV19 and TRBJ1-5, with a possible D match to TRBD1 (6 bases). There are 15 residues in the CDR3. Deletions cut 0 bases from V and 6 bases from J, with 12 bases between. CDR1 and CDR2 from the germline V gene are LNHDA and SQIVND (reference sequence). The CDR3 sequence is CASSIDRGGGQPQHF. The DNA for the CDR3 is TGTGCCAGTAGTATAGATCGGGGGGGCGGTCAGCCCCAGCATTTT.

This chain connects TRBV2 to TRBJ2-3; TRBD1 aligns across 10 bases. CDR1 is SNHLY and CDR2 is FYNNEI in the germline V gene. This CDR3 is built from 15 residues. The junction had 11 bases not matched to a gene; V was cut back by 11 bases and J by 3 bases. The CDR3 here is CALIRQGADTDTQYF. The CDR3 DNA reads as TGTGCCCTGATACGACAGGGGGCAGATACAGATACGCAGTATTTT. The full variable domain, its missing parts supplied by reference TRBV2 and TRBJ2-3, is EPEVTQTPSHQVTQMGQEVILRCVPISNHLYFYWYRQILGQKVEFLVSFYNNEISEKSEIFDDQFSVERPDGSNFTLKIRSTKLEDSAMYFCALIRQGADTDTQYFGPGTRLTVL.

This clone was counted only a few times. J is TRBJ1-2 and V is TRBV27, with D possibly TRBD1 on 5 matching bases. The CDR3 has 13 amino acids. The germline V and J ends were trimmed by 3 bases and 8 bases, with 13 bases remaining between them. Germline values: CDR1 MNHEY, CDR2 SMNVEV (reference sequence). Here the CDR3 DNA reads TGTGCCAGCAGTTTCGGGCCCCAGGGCGGCTACACCTTC. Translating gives CASSFGPQGGYTF.

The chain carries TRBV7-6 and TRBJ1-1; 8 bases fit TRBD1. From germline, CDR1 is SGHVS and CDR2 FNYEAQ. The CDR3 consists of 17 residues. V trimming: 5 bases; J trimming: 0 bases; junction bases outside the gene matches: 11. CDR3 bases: TGTGCCAGCAGCCCCGACCCGGGACAGGTAGTGAACACTGAAGCTTTCTTT. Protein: CASSPDPGQVVNTEAFF.

CDR3 loop: CATSIGGQSTGELFF. Written as DNA, the CDR3 is TGTGCCACCAGCATTGGGGGACAGTCCACCGGGGAGCTGTTTTTT. V and J are TRBV15 and TRBJ2-2, with 7 bases lining up with TRBD1. CDR1 is LNHNV, CDR2 YYDKDF, per germline (reference sequence). The CDR3 is 15 residues long. V was clipped by 4 bases and J by 4 bases; unmatched bases: 6.

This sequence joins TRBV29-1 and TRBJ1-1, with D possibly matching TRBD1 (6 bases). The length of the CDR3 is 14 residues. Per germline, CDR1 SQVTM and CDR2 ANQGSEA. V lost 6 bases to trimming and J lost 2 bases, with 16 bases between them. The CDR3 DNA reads TGCAGCGTCCTAAACAGGGTTTATAACACTGAAGCTTTCTTT. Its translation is CSVLNRVYNTEAFF. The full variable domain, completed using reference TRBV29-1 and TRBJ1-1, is SAVISQKPSRDICQRGTSLTIQCQVDSQVTMMFWYRQQPGQSLTLIATANQGSEATYESGFVIDKFPISRPNLTFSTLTVSNMSPEDSSIYLCSVLNRVYNTEAFFGQGTRLTVV.

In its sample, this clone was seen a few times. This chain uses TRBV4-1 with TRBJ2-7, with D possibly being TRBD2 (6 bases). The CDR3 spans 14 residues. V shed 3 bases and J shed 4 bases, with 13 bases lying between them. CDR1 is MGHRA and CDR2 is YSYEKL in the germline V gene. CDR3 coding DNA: TGCGCCAGCAGCCATACTAGCAGACCGTACGAGCAGTACTTC. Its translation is CASSHTSRPYEQYF.

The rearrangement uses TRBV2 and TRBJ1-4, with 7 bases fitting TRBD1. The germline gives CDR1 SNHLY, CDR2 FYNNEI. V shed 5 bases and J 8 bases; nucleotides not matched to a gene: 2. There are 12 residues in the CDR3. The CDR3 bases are TGTGCCAGCAGTCTACAGGGGGAAAAACTGTTTTTT. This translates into CASSLQGEKLFF.

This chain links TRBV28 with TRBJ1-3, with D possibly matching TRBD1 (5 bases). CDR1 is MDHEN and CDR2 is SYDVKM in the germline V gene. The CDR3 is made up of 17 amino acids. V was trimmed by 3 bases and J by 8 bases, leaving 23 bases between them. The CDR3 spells CASSFHRVGLLGDTIYF. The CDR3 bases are TGTGCCAGCAGTTTTCATAGGGTAGGCCTCCTAGGGGACACCATATATTTT.

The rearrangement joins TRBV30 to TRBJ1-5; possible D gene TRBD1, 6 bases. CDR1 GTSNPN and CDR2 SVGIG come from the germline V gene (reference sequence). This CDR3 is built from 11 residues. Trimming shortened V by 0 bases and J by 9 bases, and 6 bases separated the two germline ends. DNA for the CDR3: TGTGCCTGGAGTGTACAGGGGCCCCAGCATTTT. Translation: CAWSVQGPQHF. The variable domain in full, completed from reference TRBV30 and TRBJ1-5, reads SQTIHQWPATLVQPVGSPLSLECTVEGTSNPNLYWYRQAAGRGLQLLFYSVGIGQISSEVPQNLSASRPQDRQFILSSKKLLLSDSGFYLCAWSVQGPQHFGDGTRLSIL.

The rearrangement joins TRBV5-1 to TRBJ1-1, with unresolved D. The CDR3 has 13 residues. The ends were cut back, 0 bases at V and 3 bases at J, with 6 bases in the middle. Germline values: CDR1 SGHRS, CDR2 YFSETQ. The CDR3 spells CASSLVTHTEAFF. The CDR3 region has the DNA TGCGCCAGCAGCTTGGTCACACACACTGAAGCTTTCTTT. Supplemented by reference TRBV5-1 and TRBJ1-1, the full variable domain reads KAGVTQTPRYLIKTRGQQVTLSCSPISGHRSVSWYQQTPGQGLQFLFEYFSETQRNKGNFPGRFSGRQFSNSRSEMNVSTLELGDSALYLCASSLVTHTEAFFGQGTRLTVV.

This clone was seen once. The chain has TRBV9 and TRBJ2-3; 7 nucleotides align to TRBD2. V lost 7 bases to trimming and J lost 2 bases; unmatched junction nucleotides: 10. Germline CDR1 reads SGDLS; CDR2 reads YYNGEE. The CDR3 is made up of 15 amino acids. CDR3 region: CASGSLADLTDTQYF. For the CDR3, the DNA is TGTGCCAGCGGTTCGCTAGCGGACCTCACAGATACGCAGTATTTT.

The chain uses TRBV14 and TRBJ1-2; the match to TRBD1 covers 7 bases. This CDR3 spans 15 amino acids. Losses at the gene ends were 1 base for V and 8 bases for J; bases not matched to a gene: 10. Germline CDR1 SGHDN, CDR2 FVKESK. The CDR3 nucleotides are TGTGCCAGCAGCCAAGGCCTTAGGACAGGCGGGGGCTACACCTTC. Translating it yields CASSQGLRTGGGYTF.

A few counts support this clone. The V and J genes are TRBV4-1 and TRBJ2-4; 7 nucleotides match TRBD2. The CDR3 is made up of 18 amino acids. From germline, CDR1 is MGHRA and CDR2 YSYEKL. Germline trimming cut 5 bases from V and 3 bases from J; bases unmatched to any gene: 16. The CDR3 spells CASSGWPSAGVGKNIQYF. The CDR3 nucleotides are TGCGCCAGCAGCGGTTGGCCTAGCGCGGGGGTAGGCAAAAACATTCAGTACTTC.

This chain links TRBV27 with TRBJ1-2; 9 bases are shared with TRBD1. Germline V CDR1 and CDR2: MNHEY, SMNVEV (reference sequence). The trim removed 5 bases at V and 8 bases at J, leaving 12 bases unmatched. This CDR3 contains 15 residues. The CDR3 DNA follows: TGTGCCAGCAGTCTCGGGACAGGGTCATATTTAGGCTACACCTTC. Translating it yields CASSLGTGSYLGYTF.

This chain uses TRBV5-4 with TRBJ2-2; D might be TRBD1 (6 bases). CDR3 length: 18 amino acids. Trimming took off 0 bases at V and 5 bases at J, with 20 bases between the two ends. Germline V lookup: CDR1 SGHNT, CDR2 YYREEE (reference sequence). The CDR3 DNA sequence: TGTGCCAGCAGCTTGGGGAAACAGGGCTGGGCCAATACCGGGGAGCTGTTTTTT. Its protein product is CASSLGKQGWANTGELFF.

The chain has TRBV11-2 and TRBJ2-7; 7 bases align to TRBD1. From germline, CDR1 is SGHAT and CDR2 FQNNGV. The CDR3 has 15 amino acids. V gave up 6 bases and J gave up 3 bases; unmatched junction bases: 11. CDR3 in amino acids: CASRKPGTDYYEQYF. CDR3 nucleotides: TGTGCCAGCAGGAAGCCCGGGACAGACTACTACGAGCAGTACTTC.

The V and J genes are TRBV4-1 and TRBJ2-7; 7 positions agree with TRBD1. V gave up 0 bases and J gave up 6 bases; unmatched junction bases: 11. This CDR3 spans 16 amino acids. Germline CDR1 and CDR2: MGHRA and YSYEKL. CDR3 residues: CASSQDPRGQVGEQYF. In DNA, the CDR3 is TGCGCCAGCAGCCAAGATCCGAGGGGGCAAGTGGGCGAGCAGTACTTC.